The entry below gives a single T cell receptor (beta chain) sequence along with its context. Its antigen remains unknown. The data derive from a study of beta chain features in type 1 diabetes. Sequencing targeted expressed TCRB transcripts, as all isolated RNA had been reverse transcribed. Assay used: immunoSEQ multiplex PCR; TCRdb lists only in-frame clones, some missing. The sample carries about 150,000 clones, roughly 11% recorded once. This CDR3 comprises 10 residues. Germline V gene data show CDR1 as SQVTM and CDR2 as ANQGSEA. Trimming pared 4 bases from V and 8 bases from J, leaving 8 bases between. Naive, central memory, regulatory and stem cell-like memory cells within the CD4+ compartment were sorted using CD45RO/CCR7/CD25/CD127/CD95/CD27. Broader study findings: The study found moderately but significantly shorter TCRB CDR3s in all four CD4+ subsets of Type 1 diabetes patients. Cells with high TCR expression could be over-represented when cDNA is sequenced. These data did not resolve whether HLA type affects TCRB rearrangement.

J is TRBJ1-1 and V is TRBV29-1; possibly TRBD1 for D (5 bases). The receptor's source is a man between 18 and 35 years old in good health. Sequenced material: central memory CD4+ T cells from blood. The CDR3, as DNA: TGCAGCGTTGTAGGGGTGGAAGCTTTCTTT. This encodes CSVVGVEAFF.